These T cell receptor beta chains were read from a single sample in a study of regulatory T cells in long-lasting Graves disease. TCRdb used MiXCR to reprocess the multiplex PCR reads, holding one entry per CDR3 protein. The sample lists some 240,000 distinct CDR3 sequences; around 20% were seen once. These data were also filed under a second study, of T cells in Graves' hyperthyroidism and ophthalmopathy.

The sequenced sample was peripheral blood mononuclear cells (PBMCs), obtained at new diagnosis, from a patient treated with antithyroid drugs. The receptors derive from a woman in her twenties or thirties with Graves disease. CDR3s include the opening cysteine and the closing phenylalanine or tryptophan. Each record gives: CDR3 protein, CDR3 DNA, D gene, J gene, V gene, clone size. A D gene is named only where the DNA matches it firmly. Clone size is given for some rows only: seen once, a few or many times, or a class if the clone is expanded.

CASREGTSSYNEQFF TGCGCCAGCAGGGAGGGGACTAGCAGTTACAATGAGCAGTTCTTC TRBD2 TRBJ2-1 TRBV5-1 .
CASSSPGANVLTF TGTGCCAGCAGCTCTCCTGGGGCCAACGTCCTGACTTTC . TRBJ2-6 TRBV7-9 .
CASSPLGDRETQYF TGTGCCAGCTCACCACTCGGAGACCGGGAGACCCAGTACTTC . TRBJ2-5 TRBV18 .
CASSRASRYTDTQYF TGTGCCAGTAGTAGGGCTAGCCGATACACAGATACGCAGTATTTT . TRBJ2-3 TRBV19 many
CASSVTYNSPLHF TGTGCCAGCAGTGTTACCTATAATTCACCCCTCCACTTT . TRBJ1-6 TRBV2 many
CASSFRQLEAFF TGTGCCAGCAGTTTTAGACAGCTGGAAGCTTTCTTT . TRBJ1-1 TRBV12-3/TRBV12-4 many
CASRTFWVENTEAFF TGTGCCAGCAGGACATTCTGGGTAGAAAACACTGAAGCTTTCTTT . TRBJ1-1 TRBV6-1 many
CASRGRQGGMNTEAFF TGTGCCAGCAGGGGCCGACAGGGGGGAATGAACACTGAAGCTTTCTTT TRBD1 TRBJ1-1 TRBV6-1 many
CASKGQGLGENSPLHF TGTGCCAGCAAGGGACAGGGGTTGGGGGAGAATTCACCCCTCCACTTT TRBD1 TRBJ1-6 TRBV2 many
CSAWSGRVPYEQYF TGCAGTGCTTGGAGCGGGAGAGTGCCCTACGAGCAGTACTTC TRBD2 TRBJ2-7 TRBV20-1 .
CASSPRLAGGFSYNEQFF TGTGCCAGCAGCCCAAGACTAGCGGGGGGTTTCTCCTACAATGAGCAGTTCTTC TRBD2 TRBJ2-1 TRBV7-9 many
CSASTVSNYGYTF TGCAGTGCTAGCACCGTTTCGAACTATGGCTACACCTTC . TRBJ1-2 TRBV20-1 .
CASSLTGTGVNEQFF TGTGCCAGCAGTTTAACCGGGACAGGGGTCAATGAGCAGTTCTTC TRBD1 TRBJ2-1 TRBV28 few
CASRGGSGRSPLHF TGTGCCAGCAGAGGGGGCTCCGGGAGGTCACCCCTCCACTTT TRBD1 TRBJ1-6 TRBV2 many
CASSEAMRGGEQFF TGTGCCAGCAGTGAAGCGATGCGGGGGGGTGAGCAGTTCTTC TRBD2 TRBJ2-1 TRBV2 many
CASSQGETYEQYF TGTGCCAGCAGTCAGGGGGAAACCTACGAGCAGTACTTC TRBD1 TRBJ2-7 TRBV6-4 few
CASSPWTSGRSETQYF TGTGCCAGTAGTCCGTGGACTAGCGGGAGGAGTGAGACCCAGTACTTC TRBD2 TRBJ2-5 TRBV19 many
CASSLKRGNQETQYF TGTGCCAGCAGCTTGAAGCGGGGTAACCAAGAGACCCAGTACTTC TRBD2 TRBJ2-5 TRBV7-9 .
CASSPPGRGGETQYF TGTGCCAGCAGCCCCCCGGGGAGGGGAGGGGAGACCCAGTACTTC TRBD2 TRBJ2-5 TRBV7-2 .
CASSFNQDPNPRTF TGTGCCAGCAGTTTCAATCAAGATCCTAACCCCCGGACCTTC . TRBJ1-2 TRBV28 .
CSASRSNYGHTF TGCAGTGCTAGTCGCAGTAACTATGGCCACACCTTC . TRBJ1-2 TRBV20-1 few
CASSLGLSNNEQFF TGTGCCAGCAGCTTAGGACTTAGTAACAATGAGCAGTTCTTC . TRBJ2-1 TRBV11-1 .
CASSPSKDTQYF TGTGCCAGCTCCCCGTCCAAAGATACGCAGTATTTT . TRBJ2-3 TRBV18 many
CASSRGAGANVLTF TGTGCCAGCAGTCGGGGGGCTGGGGCCAACGTCCTGACTTTC TRBD2 TRBJ2-6 TRBV28 many
CASSFRTSGRSYNEQFF TGTGCCAGTAGTTTCCGGACTAGCGGAAGGAGTTACAATGAGCAGTTCTTC TRBD2 TRBJ2-1 TRBV19 .
CASSLAKPGLAGVGFYNEQFF TGTGCCAGCAGCTTAGCGAAACCGGGACTAGCGGGAGTGGGTTTTTACAATGAGCAGTTCTTC TRBD2 TRBJ2-1 TRBV7-6 many
CAWSVVRGGQPQHF TGTGCCTGGAGTGTTGTGAGGGGAGGTCAGCCCCAGCATTTT . TRBJ1-5 TRBV30 .
CAISPGTGVAEGNYNEQFF TGTGCCATCAGCCCCGGGACAGGGGTAGCCGAGGGTAACTACAATGAGCAGTTCTTC TRBD1 TRBJ2-1 TRBV10-3 .